This TCR beta chain was sequenced for a study of cytomegalovirus exposure and HLA in healthy donors. Germline V CDR1 and CDR2: LNHDA, SQIVND (reference sequence). Trimming removed 8 bases from V and 6 bases from J; junction bases left unmatched: 9. There are 14 residues in the CDR3. Vbeta (60) and Jbeta (13) primers were used in the PCR. Here immunoSEQ multiplex PCR was the method, and the copy in TCRdb shows in-frame clones only, minus some. The repertoire holds 100,000 to 150,000 clones, around 68% seen once, with 4% in the top ten. Sequencing was carried out using PBMCs. The V and J genes are TRBV19 and TRBJ2-1, with 8 bases identical to TRBD2. The TCR sequence derives from a man in his forties or fifties in good health and CMV-seropositive. In nucleotides, the CDR3 is TGTGCCAGTGACCCCGGGGGACTAGTCAATGAGCAGTTCTTC. It encodes CASDPGGLVNEQFF.